Listed below are T cell receptor beta chains from one sample, sequenced in a study of cytomegalovirus exposure and HLA in healthy donors. TCRdb's table, derived via immunoSEQ multiplex PCR, lists solely in-frame clones and lacks some. The sample carries 150,000 or so clones, around three quarters recorded once. The material sequenced was PBMCs. Every receptor here comes from a woman aged 40 to 55 in good health and CMV-seronegative. Both conserved end residues are part of each CDR3. A D gene is named only where the DNA matches it firmly. Some rows mark clone size as missing; the rest say once, few, many or name a class of expanded clone.

11,NA,NA,TRBV5-1,TRBJ1-2,TGCGCCAGCAGCCTGAGAGGTGGCTACACCTTC,CASSLRGGYTF
15,NA,NA,TRBV10-1,TRBJ1-2,TGCGCCAGCAGTGAGTCGGCCCAAAGCGCGAGGGGCTACACCTTC,CASSESAQSARGYTF
15,TRBD2,NA,TRBV2,TRBJ2-2,TGTGCCAGCAGTTATAGCGGGGTCGACACCGGGGAGCTGTTTTTT,CASSYSGVDTGELFF
18,NA,NA,TRBV21-1,TRBJ2-3,TGTGCCAGCAGCAAACGGCTAGCGGGGGACACTAGCACAGATACGCAGTATTTT,CASSKRLAGDTSTDTQYF
11,NA,NA,TRBV29-1,TRBJ1-1,TGCAGCGTTGACGGGGGCACTGAAGCTTTCTTT,CSVDGGTEAFF
14,NA,once,TRBV5-1,TRBJ2-5,TGCGCCAGCAGCTTCGAGGGGGGAGGGGAGACCCAGTACTTC,CASSFEGGGETQYF
14,TRBD1,NA,TRBV7-6,TRBJ1-1,TGTGCCAGCAGCTTAGGACAGGGAAATGTAGTAGCTTTCTTT,CASSLGQGNVVAFF
17,TRBD2,NA,TRBV10-3,TRBJ2-2,TGTGCCATCAGCGGACTAGCGGGAGGGCCTTTGACCGGGGAGCTGTTTTTT,CAISGLAGGPLTGELFF
15,TRBD2,NA,TRBV9,TRBJ2-1,TGTGCCAGCAGCGGGGGACTAGCGGGATTGGTTGAGCAGTTCTTC,CASSGGLAGLVEQFF
15,TRBD2,NA,TRBV5-1,TRBJ2-1,TGCGCCAGCAGCTCCCTACAAGCGGGAGAGTCTGAGCAGTTCTTC,CASSSLQAGESEQFF
16,TRBD1,NA,TRBV5-1,TRBJ1-5,TGCGCCAGCAGCTTGGGGACAGGGCCTAGCAATCAGCCCCAGCATTTT,CASSLGTGPSNQPQHF
15,TRBD1,NA,TRBV11-2,TRBJ2-3,TGTGCCAGCAGTACGCCGGGACAGCCGATAGATACGCAGTATTTT,CASSTPGQPIDTQYF
15,NA,few,TRBV11-3,TRBJ2-2,TGTGCCAGCAGCTTGGGACTCCCTAACACCGGGGAGCTGTTTTTT,CASSLGLPNTGELFF
13,TRBD1,NA,TRBV19,TRBJ1-2,TGTGCCAGTAGATTCGGAGGGGGCGATGGCTACACCTTC,CASRFGGGDGYTF
14,NA,NA,TRBV28,TRBJ1-2,TGTGCCAGCAGTATTGGGCAGCGGGTCGGGGGCTACACCTTC,CASSIGQRVGGYTF
15,NA,NA,TRBV9,TRBJ2-5,TGTGCCAGCAGCGGAACGACAGATTCGTGGGAGACCCAGTACTTC,CASSGTTDSWETQYF
16,TRBD2,NA,TRBV4-1,TRBJ2-3,TGCGCCAGCAGCCAAGAACTAGCGGGAGGTCGGGATACGCAGTATTTT,CASSQELAGGRDTQYF
15,NA,NA,TRBV6-1,TRBJ1-2,TGTGCCAGCAGTGAAAGGTCGGGAGGGGGGCCTGGCTACACCTTC,CASSERSGGGPGYTF
15,TRBD1,NA,TRBV19,TRBJ1-1,TGTGCCAGTAGTATAGAGGGGGACAGATGGACTGAAGCTTTCTTT,CASSIEGDRWTEAFF
15,TRBD1,NA,TRBV11-3,TRBJ1-2,TGTGCCAGCAGCCTCGGACAGGGGACAGGGTATGGCTACACCTTC,CASSLGQGTGYGYTF
16,NA,NA,TRBV10-1,TRBJ2-5,TGCGCCAGCAGTTCTCCTATTCTTAGGGGAGGAGAGACCCAGTACTTC,CASSSPILRGGETQYF
13,NA,once,TRBV6-1,TRBJ1-1,TGTGCCAGCAGTGGGCGAGAGGACACTGAAGCTTTCTTT,CASSGREDTEAFF
15,NA,NA,TRBV9,TRBJ2-3,TGTGCCAGCAGCGTAGGTCGCAGTAGCACAGATACGCAGTATTTT,CASSVGRSSTDTQYF
14,NA,NA,TRBV7-9,TRBJ1-2,TGTGCCAGCAGCTTAAGCGGACTCAGCTATGGCTACACCTTC,CASSLSGLSYGYTF
13,NA,NA,TRBV19,TRBJ1-1,TGTGCCAGTAGTGAGGACTTGAACACTGAAGCTTTCTTT,CASSEDLNTEAFF
13,NA,NA,TRBV7-9,TRBJ2-7,TGTGCCAGCAGCTCCGGGGTGAGGGACGAGCAGTACTTC,CASSSGVRDEQYF
16,TRBD2,NA,TRBV10-3,TRBJ2-7,TGTGCCATCAGTGTACCGACTAGCGGGAGCTCCTACGAGCAGTACTTC,CAISVPTSGSSYEQYF
13,NA,NA,TRBV19,TRBJ2-5,TGTGCCAGTAGTATAGATCTAGAGGAGACCCAGTACTTC,CASSIDLEETQYF
16,TRBD2,NA,TRBV10-1,TRBJ2-1,TGCGCCAGCAGTCCAAGACTAGCGGGGGCCTACAATGAGCAGTTCTTC,CASSPRLAGAYNEQFF
14,NA,few,TRBV7-2,TRBJ1-3,TGTGCCAGCACCTTTGGGGCCTCTGGAAACACCATATATTTT,CASTFGASGNTIYF
15,TRBD1,NA,TRBV25-1,TRBJ1-1,TGTGCCAGCAGACCGGGACAGGGGGTTTTCGCTGAAGCTTTCTTT,CASRPGQGVFAEAFF
15,TRBD2,NA,TRBV2,TRBJ2-3,TGTGCCAGCAGTGTGCGAGCGGGGGAGACAGATACGCAGTATTTT,CASSVRAGETDTQYF
16,NA,NA,TRBV6-5,TRBJ2-7,TGTGCCAGCAGTTACTCGAGTAATTACCCCCTCTACGAGCAGTACTTC,CASSYSSNYPLYEQYF
19,TRBD2,once,TRBV4-1,TRBJ2-3,TGCGCCAGCAGCCAAGGGGGACTAGCGGGGGCCCGGGGATCGGATACGCAGTATTTT,CASSQGGLAGARGSDTQYF
12,NA,NA,TRBV28,TRBJ2-5,TGTGCCAGCAGTCTTTCGCAAGAGACCCAGTACTTC,CASSLSQETQYF
13,NA,once,TRBV28,TRBJ1-3,TGTGCCAGCCGGGGGGGAGCTGGAAACACCATATATTTT,CASRGGAGNTIYF
15,NA,few,TRBV4-2,TRBJ1-4,TGTGCCAGCAGCCAGGAGGGAGGTCCTAATGAAAAACTGTTTTTT,CASSQEGGPNEKLFF
14,TRBD1,few,TRBV7-2,TRBJ1-1,TGTGCCAGCAGCTCGACAGGGGGATTTACTGAAGCTTTCTTT,CASSSTGGFTEAFF
14,TRBD1,NA,TRBV5-1,TRBJ2-5,TGCGCCAGCAGCTTCGGACAGGGCCAAGAGACCCAGTACTTC,CASSFGQGQETQYF
13,NA,once,TRBV7-9,TRBJ2-7,TGTGCCAGCAGGTGGGCCAACTCCTACGAGCAGTACTTC,CASRWANSYEQYF
14,NA,once,TRBV6-6,TRBJ1-3,TGTGCCAGCAGTTACTCGATCCAGGGAAACACCATATATTTT,CASSYSIQGNTIYF
19,NA,once,TRBV10-3,TRBJ1-5,TGTGCCATCAGTGAGTCGAAAGGGACACCACCTTATAGCAATCAGCCCCAGCATTTT,CAISESKGTPPYSNQPQHF
14,NA,NA,TRBV27,TRBJ2-2,TGTGCCAGCAGTTTAGGCAGGGGCACCGGGGAGCTGTTTTTT,CASSLGRGTGELFF
14,TRBD2,NA,TRBV6-1,TRBJ2-7,TGTGCCAGCAGTGAAGCGCGGGAGAACGACGAGCAGTACTTC,CASSEARENDEQYF
15,TRBD1,NA,TRBV5-1,TRBJ2-3,TGCGCCAGCAGCTTCGGGACAGGGTACACAGATACGCAGTATTTT,CASSFGTGYTDTQYF